The clone carrying this TCR beta chain was counted ten times or more. Each CDR3 protein is one row after TCRdb ran MiXCR on the 5' RACE reads. The table shows 250,000 to 300,000 distinct CDR3 sequences, with over 15% occurring only once. The CDR3 is 14 residues long. Trimming at V came to 5 bases and at J to 6 bases, leaving 11 bases not matched to a gene. Germline V gives CDR1 SQVTM, CDR2 ANQGSEA. These data originate in a study of CD8 T cells in ankylosing spondylitis. The specimen sequenced was blood, either unsorted or a sorted T cell fraction (not recorded which). The rearrangement links TRBV29-1 to TRBJ2-7, with 9 bases matching TRBD2. This clonotype originated in a male donor with ankylosing spondylitis or in good health (not recorded which). The CDR3 here is CSVTPGLAPREQYF. CDR3 in DNA: TGCAGCGTTACTCCGGGACTAGCACCGCGCGAGCAGTACTTC.